The present T cell receptor beta chain was sequenced within a study of cytomegalovirus exposure and HLA in healthy donors. PCR employed 60 Vbeta and 13 Jbeta primers. TCRdb's copy holds only in-frame clones and misses some; the assay was immunoSEQ multiplex PCR. This sample's table reports about 50,000 clones. Notes on this clone: Its antigen is still unknown.

CDR1 and CDR2 from the germline V gene are SGHTS and YDEGEE. The CDR3 totals 17 residues. Trimming took 4 bases from V and 8 from J; bases not matched to a gene: 15. Points from the study as a whole: Of the V segments, some could not be distinguished, including TRBV6-2 and TRBV6-3, and were excluded. Fewer N-insertions than the approximately 680-donor mean were reportedly shown by an Asian-associated ancestry cluster in a later analysis. A later analysis found common viral pathogens apparently linked to several of the most significant clusters. In terms of immune exposure information, only CMV serostatus was available.

Sequences were obtained from PBMCs. This chain uses TRBV5-8 with TRBJ2-1; 10 bases align to TRBD2. The clonotype was recovered from a woman between 40 and 55 years old in good health and CMV-seronegative. CDR3: CASSPRGASGSIDEQFF. Here the CDR3 DNA reads TGTGCCAGCAGCCCGAGGGGAGCTAGCGGGAGTATAGATGAGCAGTTCTTC. Full variable domain (missing parts from reference TRBV5-8 and TRBJ2-1): EAGVTQSPTHLIKTRGQQATLRCSPISGHTSVYWYQQALGLGLQFLLWYDEGEERNRGNFPPRFSGRQFPNYSSELNVNALELEDSALYLCASSPRGASGSIDEQFFGPGTRLTVL.